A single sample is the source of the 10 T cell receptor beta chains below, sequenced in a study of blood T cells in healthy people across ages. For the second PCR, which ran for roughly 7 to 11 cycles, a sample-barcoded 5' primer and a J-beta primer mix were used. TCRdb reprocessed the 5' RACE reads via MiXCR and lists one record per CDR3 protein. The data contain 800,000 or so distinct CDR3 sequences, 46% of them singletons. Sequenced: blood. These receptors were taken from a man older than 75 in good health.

CDR3 sequence reads: CASSGEASSYNEQYF. The CDR3 DNA is TGTGCCAGCAGTGGTGAAGCTAGCTCCTACAATGAGCAGTACTTC. This chain links TRBV6-1 with TRBJ2-7; D may be TRBD2 (5 bases). V was cut by 4 bases and J by 7 bases, with 20 bases left in between. Germline lookup yields CDR1 MNHNS and CDR2 SASEGT. This CDR3 is 15 amino acids long.

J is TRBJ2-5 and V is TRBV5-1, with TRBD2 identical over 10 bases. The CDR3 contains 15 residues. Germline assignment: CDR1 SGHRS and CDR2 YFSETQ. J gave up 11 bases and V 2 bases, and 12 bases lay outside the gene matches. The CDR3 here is CASSLALAGYNEQYF. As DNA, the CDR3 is TGCGCCAGCAGCTTAGCACTAGCGGGGTACAATGAGCAGTACTTC.

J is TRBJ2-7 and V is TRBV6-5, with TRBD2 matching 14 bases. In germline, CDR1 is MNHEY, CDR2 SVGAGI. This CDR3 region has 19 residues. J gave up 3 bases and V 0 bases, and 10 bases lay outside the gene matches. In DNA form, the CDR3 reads TGTGCCAGCAGTTACTCCACCCGACTAGCGGGAGGGCTATTCTACGAGCAGTACTTC. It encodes CASSYSTRLAGGLFYEQYF.

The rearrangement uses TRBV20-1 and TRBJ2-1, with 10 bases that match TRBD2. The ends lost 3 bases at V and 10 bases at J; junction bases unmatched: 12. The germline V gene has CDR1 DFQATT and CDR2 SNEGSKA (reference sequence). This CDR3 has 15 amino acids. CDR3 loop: CSARGTLAGIREQFF. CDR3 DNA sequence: TGCAGTGCTAGGGGAACACTAGCGGGAATTAGGGAGCAGTTCTTC.

The CDR3 DNA reads TGTGCCAGCAGTGAATTGTCCACGGCCCTGTCCTATGGCTACACCTTC. This translates into CASSELSTALSYGYTF. The chain couples TRBV2 to TRBJ1-2; no clear D. The CDR3 covers 16 residues. Germline CDR1 and CDR2: SNHLY and FYNNEI. The V gene lost 2 bases and the J gene lost 4 bases, with 17 bases spanning the gap. Combining the CDR3 with reference TRBV2 and TRBJ1-2 gives the whole variable domain EPEVTQTPSHQVTQMGQEVILRCVPISNHLYFYWYRQILGQKVEFLVSFYNNEISEKSEIFDDQFSVERPDGSNFTLKIRSTKLEDSAMYFCASSELSTALSYGYTFGSGTRLTVV.

CDR3 sequence reads: CAWSTRGRALSDEQFF. The CDR3 region has the DNA TGTGCCTGGAGTACGCGAGGCAGGGCTTTATCGGATGAGCAGTTCTTC. The chain links TRBV30 to TRBJ2-1; TRBD1 is a possible D gene (5 bases). Trimming removed 2 bases at V and 8 bases at J, with 22 bases between. This CDR3 has 16 amino acids. The germline gives CDR1 GTSNPN, CDR2 SVGIG (reference sequence).

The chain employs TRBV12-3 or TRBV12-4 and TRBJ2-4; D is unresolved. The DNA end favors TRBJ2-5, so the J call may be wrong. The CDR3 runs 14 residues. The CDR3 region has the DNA TGTGCCAGCAGTACGCTAGGGAACCAAGAGACCCAGTACTTC. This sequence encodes CASSTLGNQETQYF.

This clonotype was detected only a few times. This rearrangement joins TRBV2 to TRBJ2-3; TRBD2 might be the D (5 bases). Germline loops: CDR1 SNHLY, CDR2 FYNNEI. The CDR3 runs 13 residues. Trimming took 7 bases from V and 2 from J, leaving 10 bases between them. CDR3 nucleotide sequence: TGTGCCAGCACGTCGGGATACACAGATACGCAGTATTTT. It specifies CASTSGYTDTQYF.

CDR3 protein: CSARGGLASDEQFF. CDR3 in DNA: TGCAGTGCTAGAGGGGGACTAGCGAGCGATGAGCAGTTCTTC. The chain has TRBV20-1 and TRBJ2-1, with 10 bases fitting TRBD2. The CDR3 loop spans 14 amino acids. V trimming: 1 base; J trimming: 8 bases; junction bases outside the gene matches: 5. Germline values: CDR1 DFQATT, CDR2 SNEGSKA (reference sequence).

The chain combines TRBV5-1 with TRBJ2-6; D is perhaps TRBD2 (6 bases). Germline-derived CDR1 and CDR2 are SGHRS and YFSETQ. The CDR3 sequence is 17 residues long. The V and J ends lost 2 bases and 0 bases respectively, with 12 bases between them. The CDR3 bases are TGCGCCAGCAGCTTCGGACGGGGGATCTCTGGGGCCAACGTCCTGACTTTC. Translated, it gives CASSFGRGISGANVLTF. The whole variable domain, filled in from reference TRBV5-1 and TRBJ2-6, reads KAGVTQTPRYLIKTRGQQVTLSCSPISGHRSVSWYQQTPGQGLQFLFEYFSETQRNKGNFPGRFSGRQFSNSRSEMNVSTLELGDSALYLCASSFGRGISGANVLTFGAGSRLTVL.